A selection of T cell receptor beta chains follows, all from one sample in a study of graft-versus-host responses after intestinal transplantation. Data came from immunoSEQ multiplex PCR; TCRdb stores just in-frame clones and leaves some out. The repertoire has about 50,000 clones, nearly 95% of them found once; the top ten carry around 2.5%. Their recognized antigens are unknown. This sample comprised unstimulated CD4+ T cells sorted from spleen or lymph node cells, obtained before transplant. These receptors originate from a human donor who was the organ donor for an intestinal transplant. The conserved cysteine and the conserved F or W are not part of the CDR3 here.

J: TRBJ2-5
V: TRBV27
CDR3: ASSLSAPSGSTQY

J: TRBJ2-1
V: TRBV7-2
CDR3: ASSLGTSGYNEQF

J: TRBJ1-5
V: TRBV4-1
CDR3: ASSRSYNQPQH

J: TRBJ2-3
V: TRBV29-1
CDR3: SVSRGGFSDTQY

J: TRBJ2-7
V: TRBV6-5
CDR3: EPRMGEQY

J: TRBJ2-5
V: TRBV2
CDR3: ASSQGLAGMAGQETQY

J: TRBJ1-2
V: TRBV6-6
CDR3: ASGQGNYGYT

J: TRBJ2-2
V: TRBV2
CDR3: ASSDLGTKNTGELF

J: TRBJ1-5
V: TRBV4-1
CDR3: ASSQDPPRILRRQPQH

J: TRBJ2-2
V: TRBV28
CDR3: ATSGGTNTGELF

J: TRBJ2-1
V: TRBV14
CDR3: ASSQVRWAVYNEQF

J: TRBJ1-2
V: TRBV2
CDR3: ASSRGREDYGYT

J: TRBJ2-7
V: TRBV2
CDR3: ASSDLAGDEQY

J: TRBJ2-7
V: TRBV7-2
CDR3: ASSLVLGYEQY